This T cell receptor (beta chain) was identified in a study of shared clonotypes between healthy human individuals. Overall study context: Per-donor plates numbered three CD4 naive, three CD4 memory, two CD8 naive and one CD8 memory.

Whole-study results and caveats: Genetic and exposure-history diversity was limited by the few donors.

Naive CD8 isolation took CD45RO-negative cells positively selected for CCR7 and excluded terminally differentiated effector memory CD45RA+ cells. It was across several immunoSEQ plates that each subset's genomic DNA was evenly split. Sequencing was performed with immunoSEQ multiplex PCR; in TCRdb, only in-frame clones are kept and a portion is missing. The table lists fewer than 800,000 clones, approximately 90% of them singletons. Germline V CDR1 and CDR2: SEHNR, FQNEAQ (reference sequence). Trimming stripped 5 bases from V and 3 bases from J, with 15 bases between. The CDR3 has 15 residues. Concerning this clone: Antigen: not known.

This receptor was obtained from a man aged 25-45 years in good health. V and J are TRBV7-9 and TRBJ2-3, with D tentatively TRBD2 (6 bases). Sample: naive CD8+ T cells sorted from blood. Written as DNA, the CDR3 is TGTGCCAGCAGCCCCCAAACGGGACTTACAGATACGCAGTATTTT. Its translation is CASSPQTGLTDTQYF.